This TCR beta chain was captured in a study of control samples from healthy donors and cancer patients (TCRdb year 2020). Points on this clone: Its recognized antigen is unknown. Per-base qualities were not stored, and no clone one base away is much larger.

CDR1 and CDR2 (GTSNPN, SVGIG) derive from the germline V gene (reference sequence). The CDR3 numbers 16 residues from cysteine through phenylalanine. CDR3 DNA is the only sequence kept; it has 48 bases, read in frame from the first base. The germline V and J ends show losses of 2 bases and 4 bases respectively, and no gene match explains 14 bases of the junction. Library preparation employed the immunoSEQ multiplex PCR assay. TCRdb's version of the immuneACCESS table is confined to in-frame rearrangements and falls short of the full clone set. An unresolved V gene accounts for under half of the shortfall where checked; the remainder is of unknown origin. The sample table contains around 120,000 clones; only one count was recorded for approximately 90% of them. Jointly, the top ten make up 1.1% of the sample.

Specimen: PBMCs. The sequence is built from TRBV30 and TRBJ2-7; 7 bases in the junction line up with TRBD1. This receptor was identified in a woman in her 50s with colorectal cancer. The sequence in DNA is TGTGCCTGGAGTCCGAGACGGACAGGTTTTCGTTACGAGCAGTACTTC. This yields the protein CAWSPRRTGFRYEQYF. Joined to the reference TRBV30 and TRBJ2-7 proteins, this CDR3 gives the full variable domain: SQTIHQWPATLVQPVGSPLSLECTVEGTSNPNLYWYRQAAGRGLQLLFYSVGIGQISSEVPQNLSASRPQDRQFILSSKKLLLSDSGFYLCAWSPRRTGFRYEQYFGPGTRLTVT.